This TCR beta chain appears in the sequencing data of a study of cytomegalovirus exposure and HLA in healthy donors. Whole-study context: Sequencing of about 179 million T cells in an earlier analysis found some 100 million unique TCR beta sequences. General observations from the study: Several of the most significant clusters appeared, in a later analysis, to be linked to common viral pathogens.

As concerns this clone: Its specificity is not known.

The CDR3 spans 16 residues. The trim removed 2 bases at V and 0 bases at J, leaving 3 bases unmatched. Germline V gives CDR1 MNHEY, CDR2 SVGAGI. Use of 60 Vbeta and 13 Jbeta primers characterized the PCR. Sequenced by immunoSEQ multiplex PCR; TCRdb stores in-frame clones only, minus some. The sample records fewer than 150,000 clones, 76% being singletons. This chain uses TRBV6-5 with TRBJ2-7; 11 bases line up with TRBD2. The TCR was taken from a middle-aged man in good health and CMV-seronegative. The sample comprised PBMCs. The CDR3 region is CASSYGGTSGSYEQYF. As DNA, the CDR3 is TGTGCCAGCAGTTACGGCGGGACTAGCGGCTCCTACGAGCAGTACTTC.